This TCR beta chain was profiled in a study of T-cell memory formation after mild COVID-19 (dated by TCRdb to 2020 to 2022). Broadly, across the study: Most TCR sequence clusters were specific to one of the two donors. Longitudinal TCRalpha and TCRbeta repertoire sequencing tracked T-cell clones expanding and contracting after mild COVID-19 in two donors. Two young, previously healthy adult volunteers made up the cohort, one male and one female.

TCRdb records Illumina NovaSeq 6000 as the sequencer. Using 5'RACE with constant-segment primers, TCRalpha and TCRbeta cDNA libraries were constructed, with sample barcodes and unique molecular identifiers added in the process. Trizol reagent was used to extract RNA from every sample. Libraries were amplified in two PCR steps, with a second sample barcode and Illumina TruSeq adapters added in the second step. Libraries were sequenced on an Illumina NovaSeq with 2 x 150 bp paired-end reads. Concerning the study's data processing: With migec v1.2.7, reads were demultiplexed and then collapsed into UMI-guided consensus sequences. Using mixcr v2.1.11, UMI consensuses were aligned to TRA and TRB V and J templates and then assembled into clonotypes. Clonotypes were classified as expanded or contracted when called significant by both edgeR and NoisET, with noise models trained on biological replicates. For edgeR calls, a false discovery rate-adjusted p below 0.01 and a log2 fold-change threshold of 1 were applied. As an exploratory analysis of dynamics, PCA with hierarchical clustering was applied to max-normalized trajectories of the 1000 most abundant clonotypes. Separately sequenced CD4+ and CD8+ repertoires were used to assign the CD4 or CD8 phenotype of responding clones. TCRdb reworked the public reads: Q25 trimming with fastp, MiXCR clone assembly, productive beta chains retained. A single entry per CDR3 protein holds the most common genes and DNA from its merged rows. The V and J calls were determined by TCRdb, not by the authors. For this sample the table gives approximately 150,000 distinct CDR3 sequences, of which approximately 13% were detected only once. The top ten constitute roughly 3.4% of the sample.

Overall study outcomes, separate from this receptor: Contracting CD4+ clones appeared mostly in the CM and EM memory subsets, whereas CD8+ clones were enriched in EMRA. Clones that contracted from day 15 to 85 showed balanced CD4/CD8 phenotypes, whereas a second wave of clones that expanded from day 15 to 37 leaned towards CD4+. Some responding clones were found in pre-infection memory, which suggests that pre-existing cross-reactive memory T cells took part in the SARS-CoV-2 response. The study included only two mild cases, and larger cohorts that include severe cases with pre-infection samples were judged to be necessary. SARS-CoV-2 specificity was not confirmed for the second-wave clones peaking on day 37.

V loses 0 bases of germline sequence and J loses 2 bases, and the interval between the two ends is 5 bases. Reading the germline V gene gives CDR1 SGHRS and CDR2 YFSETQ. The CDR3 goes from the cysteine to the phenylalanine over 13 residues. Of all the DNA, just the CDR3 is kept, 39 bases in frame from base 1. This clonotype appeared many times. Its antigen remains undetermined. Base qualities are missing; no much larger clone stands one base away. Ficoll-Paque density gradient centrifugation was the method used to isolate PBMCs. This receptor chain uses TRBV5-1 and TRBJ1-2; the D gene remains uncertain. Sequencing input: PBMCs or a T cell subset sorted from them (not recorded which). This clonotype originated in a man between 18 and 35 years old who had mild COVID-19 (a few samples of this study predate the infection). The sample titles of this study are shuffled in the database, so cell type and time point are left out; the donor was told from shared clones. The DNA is TGCGCCAGCAGCTTGGACCAGAACTATGGCTACACCTTC. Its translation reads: CASSLDQNYGYTF.